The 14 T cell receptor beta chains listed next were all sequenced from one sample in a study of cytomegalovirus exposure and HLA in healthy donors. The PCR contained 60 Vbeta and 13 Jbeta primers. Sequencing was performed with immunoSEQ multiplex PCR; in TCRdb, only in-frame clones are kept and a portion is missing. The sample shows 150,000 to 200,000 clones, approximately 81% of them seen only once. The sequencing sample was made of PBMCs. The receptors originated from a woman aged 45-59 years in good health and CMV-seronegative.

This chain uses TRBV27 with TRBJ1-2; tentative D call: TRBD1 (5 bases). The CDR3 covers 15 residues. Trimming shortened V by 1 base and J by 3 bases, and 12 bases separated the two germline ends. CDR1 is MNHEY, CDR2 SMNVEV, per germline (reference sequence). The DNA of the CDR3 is TGTGCCAGCAGTTTATTGGGGGGAGGCGACTATGGCTACACCTTC. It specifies CASSLLGGGDYGYTF.

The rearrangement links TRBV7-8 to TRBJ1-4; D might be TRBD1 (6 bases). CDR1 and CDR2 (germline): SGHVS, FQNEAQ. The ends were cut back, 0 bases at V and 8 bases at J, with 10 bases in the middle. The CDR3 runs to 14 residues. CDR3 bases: TGTGCCAGCAGCTTAGCTACAGGGCCCGAAAAACTGTTTTTT. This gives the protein CASSLATGPEKLFF.

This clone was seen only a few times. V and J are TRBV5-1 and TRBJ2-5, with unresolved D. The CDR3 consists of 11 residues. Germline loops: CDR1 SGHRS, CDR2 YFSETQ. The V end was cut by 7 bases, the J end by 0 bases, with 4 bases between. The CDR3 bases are TGCGCCAGCCATTACCAAGAGACCCAGTACTTC. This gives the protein CASHYQETQYF.

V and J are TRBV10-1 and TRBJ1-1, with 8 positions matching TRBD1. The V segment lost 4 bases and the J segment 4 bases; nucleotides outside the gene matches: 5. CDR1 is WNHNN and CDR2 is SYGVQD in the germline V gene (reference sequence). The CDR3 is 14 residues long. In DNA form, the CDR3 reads TGCGCCAGCAGTGGAACCCAGGGGGCCACTGAAGCTTTCTTT. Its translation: CASSGTQGATEAFF.

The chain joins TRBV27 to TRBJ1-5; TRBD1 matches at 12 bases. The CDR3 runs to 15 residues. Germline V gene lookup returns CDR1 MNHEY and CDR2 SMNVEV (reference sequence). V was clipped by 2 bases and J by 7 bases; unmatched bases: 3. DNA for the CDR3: TGTGCCAGCAGTTTAGGGACAGGGGGCTGGCAGCCCCAGCATTTT. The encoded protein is CASSLGTGGWQPQHF.

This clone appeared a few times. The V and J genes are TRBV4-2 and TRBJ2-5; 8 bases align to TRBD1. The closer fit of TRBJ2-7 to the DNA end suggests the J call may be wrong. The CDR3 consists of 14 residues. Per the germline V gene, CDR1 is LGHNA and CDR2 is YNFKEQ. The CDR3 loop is CASSQAGGEDEQYF. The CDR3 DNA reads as TGTGCCAGCAGCCAAGCAGGGGGCGAAGACGAGCAGTACTTC.

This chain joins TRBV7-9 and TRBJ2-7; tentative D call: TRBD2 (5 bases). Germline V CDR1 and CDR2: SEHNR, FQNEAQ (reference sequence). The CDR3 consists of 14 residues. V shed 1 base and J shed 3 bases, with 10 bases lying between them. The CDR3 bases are TGTGCCAGCAGCTTAGAGGACGGGATCTACGAGCAGTACTTC. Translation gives CASSLEDGIYEQYF.

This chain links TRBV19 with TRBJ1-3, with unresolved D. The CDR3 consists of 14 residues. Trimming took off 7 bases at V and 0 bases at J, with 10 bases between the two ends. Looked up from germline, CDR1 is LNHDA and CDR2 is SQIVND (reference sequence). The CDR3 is CASMGRPSGNTIYF. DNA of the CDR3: TGTGCCAGTATGGGCAGGCCCTCTGGAAACACCATATATTTT.

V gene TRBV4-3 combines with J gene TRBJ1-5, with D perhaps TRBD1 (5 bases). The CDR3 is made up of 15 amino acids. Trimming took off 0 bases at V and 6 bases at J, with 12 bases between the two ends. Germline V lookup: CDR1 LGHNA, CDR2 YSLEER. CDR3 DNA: TGCGCCAGCAGCCAAGAATCGGGGGGAGTTCAGCCCCAGCATTTT. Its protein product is CASSQESGGVQPQHF.

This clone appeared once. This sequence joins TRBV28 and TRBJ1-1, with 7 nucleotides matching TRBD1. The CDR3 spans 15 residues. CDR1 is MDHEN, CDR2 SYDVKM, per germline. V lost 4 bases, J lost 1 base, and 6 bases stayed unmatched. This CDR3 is CASSSKGAPNTEAFF. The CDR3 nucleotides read TGTGCCAGCAGTTCCAAGGGGGCGCCGAACACTGAAGCTTTCTTT.

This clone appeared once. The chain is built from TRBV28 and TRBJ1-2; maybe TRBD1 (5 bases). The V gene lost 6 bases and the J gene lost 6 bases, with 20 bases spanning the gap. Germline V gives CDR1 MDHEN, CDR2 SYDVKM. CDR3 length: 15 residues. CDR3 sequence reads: CASRTPPPGVDGYTF. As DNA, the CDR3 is TGTGCCAGCAGAACACCCCCCCCGGGGGTCGATGGCTACACCTTC.

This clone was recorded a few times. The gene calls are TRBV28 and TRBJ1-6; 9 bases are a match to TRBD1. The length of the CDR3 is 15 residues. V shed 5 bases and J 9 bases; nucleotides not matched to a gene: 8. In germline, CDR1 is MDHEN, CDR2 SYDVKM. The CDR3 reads CASSLPTGGSSPLHF. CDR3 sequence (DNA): TGTGCCAGCAGTCTCCCGACAGGGGGGAGTTCACCCCTCCACTTT.

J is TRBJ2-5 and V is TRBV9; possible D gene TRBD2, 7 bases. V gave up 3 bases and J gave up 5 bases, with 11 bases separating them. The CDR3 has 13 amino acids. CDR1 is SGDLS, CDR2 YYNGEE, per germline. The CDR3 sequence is CASSDGGRETQYF. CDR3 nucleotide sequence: TGTGCCAGCAGCGACGGGGGGCGGGAGACCCAGTACTTC.

The CDR3 sequence is CAISESRRSYTF. The CDR3 DNA follows: TGTGCCATCAGTGAGTCGAGGAGGAGCTACACCTTC. V usage is TRBV10-3 and J usage is TRBJ1-2; D call uncertain. The CDR3 has 12 residues. V dropped 0 bases and J dropped 9 bases, with 8 bases sitting between them. Germline lookup yields CDR1 ENHRY and CDR2 SYGVKD.